This T cell receptor beta chain derives from a study of cytotoxic CD8 clonotypes in ibrutinib-treated CLL. Overall study: Sequenced samples delivered averages of around 250,000 productive templates and 94,082 productive rearrangements. Study-level findings and limits: Clonotypes that were public were uncommon, and they contracted or stayed stable on treatment.

Cryopreserved PBMCs were the source of around 2 micrograms of genomic DNA, which went to TCR beta libraries. On this clone itself: The antigen is undetermined.

The intended depth for sequencing was 1 in 200,000 to 1 in 1 million T cells. Generated by immunoSEQ multiplex PCR, the TCRdb table keeps only in-frame clones and is missing some. The data show some 200,000 clones, approximately 70% seen once. This clonotype was sampled from a human donor with chronic lymphocytic leukemia. The material was PBMCs, obtained after 12 months of ibrutinib treatment.

The CDR3 protein is CASSWGGTGYGEQYF. CDR3 nucleotides: TGTGCCAGCAGCTGGGGAGGGACAGGGTACGGCGAGCAGTACTTC. The genes are TRBV28 and TRBJ2-7; TRBD1 agrees at 9 bases. V trimming: 6 bases; J trimming: 6 bases; junction bases outside the gene matches: 12. Germline CDR1 MDHEN, CDR2 SYDVKM. This CDR3 is 15 amino acids long.